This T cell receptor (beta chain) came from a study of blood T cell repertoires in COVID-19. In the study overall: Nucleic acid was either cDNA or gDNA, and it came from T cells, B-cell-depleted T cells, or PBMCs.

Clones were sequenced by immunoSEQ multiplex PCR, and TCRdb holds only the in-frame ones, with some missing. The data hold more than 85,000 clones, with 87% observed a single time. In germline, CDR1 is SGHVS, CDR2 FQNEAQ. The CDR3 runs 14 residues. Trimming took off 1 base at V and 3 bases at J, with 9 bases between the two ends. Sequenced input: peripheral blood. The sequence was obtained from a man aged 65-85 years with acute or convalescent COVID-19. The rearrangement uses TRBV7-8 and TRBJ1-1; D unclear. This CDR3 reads CASSLGRRDTEAFF. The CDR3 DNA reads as TGTGCCAGCAGCTTAGGTCGGCGGGACACTGAAGCTTTCTTT.